The present entry profiles one T cell receptor beta chain with its context. Antigen specificity is unknown. This specimen belongs to a study of CD4 T cells in relation to SARS-CoV-2 and coronaviruses. Looked up from germline, CDR1 is MNHEY and CDR2 is SVGAGI. CDR3 length: 14 amino acids. V dropped 6 bases and J dropped 0; count of bases not matched to a gene: 3. Naive or memory CD4+ cells were cultured 1:1 with T cell-depleted PBMCs plus CEF. The assay was immunoSEQ multiplex PCR, and TCRdb's table has in-frame clones only and misses some. The table shows roughly 30,000 clones, with around 80% occurring only once. The study, taken as a whole, reports: Compared with monoreactive clones, crossreactive clones showed significantly weaker SARS-CoV-2 expansion. Pre-pandemic and post-infection samples never came from the same donor. Culture-expanded clones reflect memory recall rather than primary priming during culture.

The receptor was derived from an adult with COVID-19. The V call is TRBV6-5, the J call TRBJ1-2, with 8 bases identical to TRBD1. The sequencing sample was made of memory CD4+ T cells from PBMCs, cultured in vitro. The CDR3 DNA follows: TGTGCCAGCAGGGGGACAGGAGCTAACTATGGCTACACCTTC. It is translated as CASRGTGANYGYTF.